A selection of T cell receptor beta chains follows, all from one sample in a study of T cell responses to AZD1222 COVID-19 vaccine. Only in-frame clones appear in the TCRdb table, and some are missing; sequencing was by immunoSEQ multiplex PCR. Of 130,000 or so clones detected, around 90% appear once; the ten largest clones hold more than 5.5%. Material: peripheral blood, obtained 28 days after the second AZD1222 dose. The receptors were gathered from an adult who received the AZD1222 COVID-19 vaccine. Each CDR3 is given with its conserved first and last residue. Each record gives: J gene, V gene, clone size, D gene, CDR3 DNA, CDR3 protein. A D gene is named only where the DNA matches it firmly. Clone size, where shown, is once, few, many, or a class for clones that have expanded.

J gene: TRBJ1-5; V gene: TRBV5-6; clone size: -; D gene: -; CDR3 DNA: TGTGCCAGCAGCTTCGGTCCTAATCAGCCCCAGCATTTT; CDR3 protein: CASSFGPNQPQHF
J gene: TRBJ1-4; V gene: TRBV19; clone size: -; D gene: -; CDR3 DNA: TGTGCCAGTTTTCCGGGGGGAGAAAAACTGTTTTTT; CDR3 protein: CASFPGGEKLFF
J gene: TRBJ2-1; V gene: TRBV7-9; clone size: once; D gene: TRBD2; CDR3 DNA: TGTGCCAGCAGCGTTGGACTAGCGGGACATTTTGGGCAGTTCTTC; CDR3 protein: CASSVGLAGHFGQFF
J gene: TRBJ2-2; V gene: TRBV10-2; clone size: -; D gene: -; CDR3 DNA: TGCGCCAGCACTTCGACGAACACCGGGGAGCTGTTTTTT; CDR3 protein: CASTSTNTGELFF
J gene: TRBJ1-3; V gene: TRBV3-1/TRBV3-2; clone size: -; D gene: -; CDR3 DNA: TGTGCCAGCAGACCTCCAGTCGGAAACACCATATATTTT; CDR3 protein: CASRPPVGNTIYF
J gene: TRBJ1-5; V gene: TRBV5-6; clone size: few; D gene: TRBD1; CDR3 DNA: TGTGCCAGCAGCACGGGACAGGTCGCGGAGCCCCAGCATTTT; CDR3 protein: CASSTGQVAEPQHF
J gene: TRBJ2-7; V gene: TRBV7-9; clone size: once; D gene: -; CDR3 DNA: TGTGCCAGCACTCCTCGGTCCCCCGGGCCACGAGGGTACGAGCAGTACTTC; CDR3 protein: CASTPRSPGPRGYEQYF
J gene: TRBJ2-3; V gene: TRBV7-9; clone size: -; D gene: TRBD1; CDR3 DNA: TGTGCCAGCAGGATAACAGGGGGTGATACGCAGTATTTT; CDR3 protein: CASRITGGDTQYF
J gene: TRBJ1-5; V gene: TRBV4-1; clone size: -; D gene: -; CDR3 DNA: TGCGCCAGCAGCCAAGTATGGGGGACCTATCAGCCCCAGCATTTT; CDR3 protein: CASSQVWGTYQPQHF
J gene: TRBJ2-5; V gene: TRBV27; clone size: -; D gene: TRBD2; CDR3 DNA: TGTGCCAGCGCCGGGGGGAAGACCCAGTACTTC; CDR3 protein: CASAGGKTQYF
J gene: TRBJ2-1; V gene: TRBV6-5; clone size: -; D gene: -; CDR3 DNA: TGTGCCAGCAGTTACTCCGGACCCTTAAGTGATGAGCAGTTCTTC; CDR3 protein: CASSYSGPLSDEQFF
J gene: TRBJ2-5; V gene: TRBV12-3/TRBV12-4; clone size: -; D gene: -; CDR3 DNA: TGTGCCAGCAAACGAGGGGGTGGTGAGACCCAGTACTTC; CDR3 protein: CASKRGGGETQYF
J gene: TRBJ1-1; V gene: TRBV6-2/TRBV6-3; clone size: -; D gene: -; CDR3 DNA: TGTGCCAGCAGTTACAGCGGTACTCGGGAGAACACTGAAGCTTTCTTT; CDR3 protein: CASSYSGTRENTEAFF
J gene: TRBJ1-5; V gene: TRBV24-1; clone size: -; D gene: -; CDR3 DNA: TGTGCCACAAAAGGACTTCCCTGGAATCAGCCCCAGCATTTT; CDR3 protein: CATKGLPWNQPQHF
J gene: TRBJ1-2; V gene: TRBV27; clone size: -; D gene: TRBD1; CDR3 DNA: TGTGCCAGCAGTTTAGGGCAGGGGGTCGATGGCTACACCTTC; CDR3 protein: CASSLGQGVDGYTF
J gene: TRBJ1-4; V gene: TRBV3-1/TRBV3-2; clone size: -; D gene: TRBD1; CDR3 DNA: TGTGCCAGCAGCCTGGGACAGACGAAGAAACTGTTTTTT; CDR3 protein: CASSLGQTKKLFF
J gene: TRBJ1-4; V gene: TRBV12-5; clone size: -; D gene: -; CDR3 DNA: TGTGCTAGTGGCTATGAGGGGGGGCGGGAAAAACTGTTTTTT; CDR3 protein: CASGYEGGREKLFF
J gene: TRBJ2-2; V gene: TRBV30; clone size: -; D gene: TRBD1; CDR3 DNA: TGTGCCTGGAGTCCATGGGACAGGCGGAACACCGGGGAGCTGTTTTTT; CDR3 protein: CAWSPWDRRNTGELFF
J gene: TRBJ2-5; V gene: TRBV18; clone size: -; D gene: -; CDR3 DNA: TGTGCCAGCTCACGCGGGACCCGAGGGCAGACCCAGTACTTC; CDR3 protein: CASSRGTRGQTQYF
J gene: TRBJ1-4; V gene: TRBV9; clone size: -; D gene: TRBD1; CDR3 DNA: TGTGCCAGCAGCGCAGACAGGGAACCTAATGAAAAACTGTTTTTT; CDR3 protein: CASSADREPNEKLFF
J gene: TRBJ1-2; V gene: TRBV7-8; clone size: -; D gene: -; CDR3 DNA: TGTGCCAGCAGCTTATACGGGGATCTTTATGGCTACACCTTC; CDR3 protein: CASSLYGDLYGYTF
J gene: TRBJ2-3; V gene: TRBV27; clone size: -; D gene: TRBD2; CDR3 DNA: TGTGCCAGCAGTCCGCGAGGCGGGAGGGCCGTGTCTACGCAGTATTTT; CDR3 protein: CASSPRGGRAVSTQYF
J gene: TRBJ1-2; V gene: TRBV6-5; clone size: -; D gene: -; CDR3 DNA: TGTGCCAGCAGTTACTCGCGAGGGGGCTATGGCTACACCTTC; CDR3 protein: CASSYSRGGYGYTF
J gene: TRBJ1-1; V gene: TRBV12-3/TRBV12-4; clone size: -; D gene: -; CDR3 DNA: TGTGCCAGTATGGGAGGCAGCACTGAAGCTTTCTTT; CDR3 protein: CASMGGSTEAFF
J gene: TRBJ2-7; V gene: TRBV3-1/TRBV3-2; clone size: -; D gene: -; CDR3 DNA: TGTGCCAGCAGCCAAGGTCCCAGGGGCGAGCAGTACTTC; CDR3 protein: CASSQGPRGEQYF
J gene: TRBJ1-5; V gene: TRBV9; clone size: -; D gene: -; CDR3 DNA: TGTGCCAGCAGCGCGGGGGGACCACAAGGGTATCAGCCCCAGCATTTT; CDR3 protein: CASSAGGPQGYQPQHF
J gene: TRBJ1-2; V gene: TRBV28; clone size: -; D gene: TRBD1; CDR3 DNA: TGTGCCAGCAGCCTGGCTCAGCCAGGGGGAGGCTACACCTTC; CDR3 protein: CASSLAQPGGGYTF
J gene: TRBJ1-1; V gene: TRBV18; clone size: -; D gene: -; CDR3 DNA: TGTGCCAGCTCACCCGAGGGTGGGAACACTGAAGCTTTCTTT; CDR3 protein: CASSPEGGNTEAFF
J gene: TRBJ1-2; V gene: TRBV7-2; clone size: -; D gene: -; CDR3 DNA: TGTGCCAGCAGCTTAGTGAGCAGGGATATGTATGGCTACACCTTC; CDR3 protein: CASSLVSRDMYGYTF
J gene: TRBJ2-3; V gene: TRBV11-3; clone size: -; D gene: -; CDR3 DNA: TGTGCCAGCAGCGGGGGCAGGAGCACAGATACGCAGTATTTT; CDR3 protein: CASSGGRSTDTQYF
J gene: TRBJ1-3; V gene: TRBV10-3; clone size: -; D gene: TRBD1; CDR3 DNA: TGTGCTTCCCATACGGGGACAGGAGACTCTGGAAACACCATATATTTT; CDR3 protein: CASHTGTGDSGNTIYF
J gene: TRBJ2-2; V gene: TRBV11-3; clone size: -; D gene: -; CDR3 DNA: TGTGCCAGCAGCTTGGGAGGATCCGGGGAGCTGTTTTTT; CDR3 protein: CASSLGGSGELFF
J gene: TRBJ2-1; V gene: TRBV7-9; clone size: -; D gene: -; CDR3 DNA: TGTGCCAGCAGCTACCCGGAGGGCGAGCAGGGGAGGAAGTTCTTC; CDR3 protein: CASSYPEGEQGRKFF
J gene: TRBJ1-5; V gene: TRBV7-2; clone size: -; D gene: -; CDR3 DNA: TGTGCCAGCAGCTTATTCGGGGGGGTAAATAGCAATCAGCCCCAGCATTTT; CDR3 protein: CASSLFGGVNSNQPQHF
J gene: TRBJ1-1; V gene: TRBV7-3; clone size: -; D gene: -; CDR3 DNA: TGTGCCAGCAGCTGGGAGGGGAACACTGAAGCTTTCTTT; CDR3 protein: CASSWEGNTEAFF
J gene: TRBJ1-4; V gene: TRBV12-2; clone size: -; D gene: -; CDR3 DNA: TGTGCAAGTCGCTTAGTGCGGGCCTCAAATGAAAAACTGTTTTTT; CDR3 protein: CASRLVRASNEKLFF
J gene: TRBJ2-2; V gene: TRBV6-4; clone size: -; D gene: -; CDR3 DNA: TGTGCCAGCAGTGCCCCCACCGGGGAGCTGTTTTTT; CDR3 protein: CASSAPTGELFF
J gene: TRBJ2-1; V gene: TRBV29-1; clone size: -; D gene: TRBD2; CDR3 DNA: TGCAGCGCGACCGGGACTAGCGGGAAAGGTTCCTACAATGAGCAGTTCTTC; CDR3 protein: CSATGTSGKGSYNEQFF
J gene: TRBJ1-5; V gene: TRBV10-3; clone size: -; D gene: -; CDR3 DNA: TGTGCCCCAAAGGGGGACGGGCAGCCCCAGCATTTT; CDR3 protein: CAPKGDGQPQHF
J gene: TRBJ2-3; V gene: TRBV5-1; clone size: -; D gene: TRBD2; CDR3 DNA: TGCGCCAGCAGCTTGTTCGGGGGAGCGGGGACAGATACGCAGTATTTT; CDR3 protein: CASSLFGGAGTDTQYF
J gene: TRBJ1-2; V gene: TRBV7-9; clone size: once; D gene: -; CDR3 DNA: TGTGCCAGCAGCCCAGACCGGGGGACGGGGGCCTATGGCTACACCTTC; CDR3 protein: CASSPDRGTGAYGYTF
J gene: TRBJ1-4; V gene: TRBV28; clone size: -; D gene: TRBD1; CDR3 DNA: TGTGCCAGCAGTTTGAGACAGGGTAATGAAAAACTGTTTTTT; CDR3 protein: CASSLRQGNEKLFF
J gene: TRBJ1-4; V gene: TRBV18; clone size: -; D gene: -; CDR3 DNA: TGTGCCAGCTCACCCGATCGAGGAAAACTGTTTTTT; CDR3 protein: CASSPDRGKLFF
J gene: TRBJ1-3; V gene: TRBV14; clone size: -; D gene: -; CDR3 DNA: TGTGCCAGCAGCCGCTTCGGAAACACCATATATTTT; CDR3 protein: CASSRFGNTIYF
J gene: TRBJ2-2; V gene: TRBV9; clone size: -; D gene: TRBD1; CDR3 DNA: TGTGCCAGCAGGCAAGGGGGCGCGGACACCGGGGAGCTGTTTTTT; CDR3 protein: CASRQGGADTGELFF
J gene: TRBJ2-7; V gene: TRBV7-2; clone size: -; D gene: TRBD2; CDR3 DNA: TGTGCCAGCAGCGTGCGGGGGTTAGCCTACGAGCAGTACTTC; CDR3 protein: CASSVRGLAYEQYF
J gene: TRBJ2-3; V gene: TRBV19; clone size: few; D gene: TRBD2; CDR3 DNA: TGTGCCAGTAGCAGCCTCGGGACTAGCGGGAGCCCAGATACGCAGTATTTT; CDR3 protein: CASSSLGTSGSPDTQYF
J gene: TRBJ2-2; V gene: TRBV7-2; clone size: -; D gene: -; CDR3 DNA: TGTGCCAGCAGCTTATTCCGGGGGGCTAACACCGGGGAGCTGTTTTTT; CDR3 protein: CASSLFRGANTGELFF
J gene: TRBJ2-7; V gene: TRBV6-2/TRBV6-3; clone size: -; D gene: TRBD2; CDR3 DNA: TGTGCCAGCAGTCGTGGACTAGGATACTACGAGCAGTACTTC; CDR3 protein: CASSRGLGYYEQYF
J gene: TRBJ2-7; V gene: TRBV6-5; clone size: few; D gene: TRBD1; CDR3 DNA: TGTGCCAGCAAGGGCCGACAGGGGGAACCCTACGAGCAGTACTTC; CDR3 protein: CASKGRQGEPYEQYF